The following is a T cell receptor beta chain sequence with its context. The data originate from a study of tumor-infiltrating lymphocytes in oesophageal squamous cell carcinoma. TCRdb reanalysed the PCR reads using MiXCR and keeps one entry per CDR3 protein. Of about 11,000 distinct CDR3 sequences listed, under 70% are singletons. The CDR3 sequence is 15 residues long. Germline V gene sequence: CDR1 SGHVS, CDR2 FQNEAQ. V shed 3 bases, J shed 7 bases, and the junction held 12 bases outside the gene matches. Sequenced sample: esophageal tumor tissue. This clonotype was sampled from a male donor with esophageal squamous cell carcinoma. J is TRBJ2-7 and V is TRBV7-8; 7 bases are a match to TRBD2. CDR3: CASSLLRDYRHEQYF. The CDR3 DNA reads TGTGCCAGCAGCTTGCTCCGGGACTACCGTCATGAGCAGTACTTC.